This TCR beta chain was sequenced for a study of T cell responses to AZD1222 COVID-19 vaccine. Here immunoSEQ multiplex PCR was the method, and the copy in TCRdb shows in-frame clones only, minus some. The sample consists of about 140,000 clones, 92% of them appearing once. Regarding this clone: Its target is not known.

The germline V gene has CDR1 MNHEY and CDR2 SMNVEV (reference sequence). The CDR3 length is 12 residues. V lost 5 bases and J lost 2, with 4 bases in between. Study-wide results and caveats: Sampled repertoires all dated from after the peak T cell response. Unmutated variant regions reportedly attract nearly half of all spike-specific TCRs.

This sequence originates from an adult who received the AZD1222 COVID-19 vaccine. This chain links TRBV27 with TRBJ2-1; D call uncertain. Sequenced here: peripheral blood, sampled 28 days after the second AZD1222 dose. This chain's CDR3 is CASSIPYNEQFF. The CDR3 DNA reads as TGTGCCAGCAGTATACCCTACAATGAGCAGTTCTTC.